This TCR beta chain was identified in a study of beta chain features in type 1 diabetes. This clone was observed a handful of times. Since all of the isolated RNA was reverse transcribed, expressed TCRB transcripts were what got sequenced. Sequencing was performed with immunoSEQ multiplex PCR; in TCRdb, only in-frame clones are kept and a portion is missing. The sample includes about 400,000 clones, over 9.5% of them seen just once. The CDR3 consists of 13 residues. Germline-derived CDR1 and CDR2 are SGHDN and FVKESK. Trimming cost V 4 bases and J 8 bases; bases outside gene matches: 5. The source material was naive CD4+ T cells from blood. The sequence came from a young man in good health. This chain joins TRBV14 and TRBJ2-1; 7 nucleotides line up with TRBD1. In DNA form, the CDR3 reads TGTGCCAGCAGCCTGACAGGGCTCGATGAGCAGTTCTTC. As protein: CASSLTGLDEQFF. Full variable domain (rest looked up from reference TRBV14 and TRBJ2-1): EAGVTQFPSHSVIEKGQTVTLRCDPISGHDNLYWYRRVMGKEIKFLLHFVKESKQDESGMPNNRFLAERTGGTYSTLKVQPAELEDSGVYFCASSLTGLDEQFFGPGTRLTVL.